The 29 T cell receptor beta chains below come from one sample, sequenced in a study of blood T cell repertoires in COVID-19. Using immunoSEQ multiplex PCR, the repertoire was profiled, and TCRdb retains in-frame clones only, with some absent. The sample has more than 65,000 clones, approximately 88% seen once. The sample taken for sequencing was peripheral blood. The receptors derive from a woman of 80 years or more with active or convalescent COVID-19.

CDR3 DNA sequence: TGTGCCAGCTCCCAAGGACAGCGCAGGAACACCGGGGAGCTGTTTTTT. Translation gives CASSQGQRRNTGELFF. The V gene is TRBV18, the J gene TRBJ2-2; possible D gene TRBD1, 6 bases. The germline V gene has CDR1 KGHSH and CDR2 LQKENI. CDR3 length: 16 amino acids. Trimming shortened V by 6 bases and J by 1 base, and 15 bases separated the two germline ends.

This clone has just one count. This sequence joins TRBV28 and TRBJ1-1, with TRBD1 as a possible D gene (6 bases). This CDR3 comprises 14 residues. V was pared by 5 bases and J by 1 base, with 11 bases between. The germline V gene has CDR1 MDHEN and CDR2 SYDVKM. CDR3: CASSPGARNTEAFF. CDR3 bases: TGTGCCAGCAGTCCAGGGGCTCGGAACACTGAAGCTTTCTTT. Drawing the rest from reference TRBV28 and TRBJ1-1, the complete variable domain is DVKVTQSSRYLVKRTGEKVFLECVQDMDHENMFWYRQDPGLGLRLIYFSYDVKMKEKGDIPEGYSVSREKKERFSLILESASTNQTSMYLCASSPGARNTEAFFGQGTRLTVV.

The rearrangement joins TRBV24-1 to TRBJ2-1; 7 nucleotides agree with TRBD2. The CDR3 is 15 amino acids. In germline, CDR1 is KGHDR, CDR2 SFDVKD. The V gene end was trimmed by 6 bases and the J gene end by 6 bases; junction bases not matched to a gene: 10. This chain's CDR3 is CATSYPAGRSNEQFF. The DNA for the CDR3 is TGTGCCACCAGTTATCCAGCGGGACGGTCCAATGAGCAGTTCTTC.

A single count supports this clone. The rearrangement links TRBV6-6 to TRBJ2-7; 7 bases line up with TRBD1. V lost 6 bases to trimming and J lost 2 bases; unmatched junction nucleotides: 4. CDR1 and CDR2 from the germline V gene are MNHNY and SVGAGI (reference sequence). The CDR3 extends over 13 amino acids. The CDR3 region is CASRGQGAYEQYF. CDR3 DNA sequence: TGTGCCAGCAGAGGGCAGGGGGCCTACGAGCAGTACTTC.

The chain recombines TRBV7-9 with TRBJ2-7, with D unresolved. The germline CDR1 and CDR2 sequences are SEHNR and FQNEAQ (reference sequence). The CDR3 spans 14 residues. Trimming pared 1 base from V and 4 bases from J, leaving 11 bases between. The CDR3 DNA reads TGTGCCAGCAGCTTAGGTTCCGCTATATACGAGCAGTACTTC. Amino acids: CASSLGSAIYEQYF. The variable domain in full, completed from reference TRBV7-9 and TRBJ2-7, reads DTGVSQNPRHKITKRGQNVTFRCDPISEHNRLYWYRQTLGQGPEFLTYFQNEAQLEKSRLLSDRFSAERPKGSFSTLEIQRTEQGDSAMYLCASSLGSAIYEQYFGPGTRLTVT.

This clone was recorded only once. This sequence joins TRBV5-4 and TRBJ2-5; D remains ambiguous. The CDR3 covers 14 residues. Trimming removed 3 bases from V and 5 bases from J, with 14 bases in between. Germline V gene data show CDR1 as SGHNT and CDR2 as YYREEE (reference sequence). This CDR3 is CASSSRGGTETQYF. CDR3 bases: TGTGCCAGCAGCTCCCGCGGCGGAACGGAGACCCAGTACTTC.

Only one count was recorded for this clone. This chain connects TRBV2 to TRBJ1-2, with D possibly matching TRBD1 (6 bases). In germline, CDR1 is SNHLY, CDR2 FYNNEI. The CDR3 spans 15 residues. Trimming cost V 6 bases and J 0 bases, with 14 bases left between them. The CDR3, as DNA: TGTGCCAGCAGGACCCAGGGGAGCCCTAACTATGGCTACACCTTC. As protein: CASRTQGSPNYGYTF.

The genes are TRBV13 and TRBJ2-2; D ambiguous. Germline-derived CDR1 and CDR2 are PRHDT and FYEKMQ (reference sequence). This CDR3 comprises 12 residues. V lost 3 bases, J lost 7 bases, and 6 bases lay in between. In DNA form, the CDR3 reads TGTGCCAGCAGCTTGAGCGTCGGGGAGCTGTTTTTT. Amino acid sequence: CASSLSVGELFF.

The chain has TRBV9 and TRBJ2-3, with TRBD2 matching over 10 bases. Germline CDR1 reads SGDLS; CDR2 reads YYNGEE. Losses at the gene ends were 3 bases for V and 4 bases for J; bases not matched to a gene: 11. The CDR3 loop spans 17 amino acids. CDR3 region: CASSGRERGGGADTQYF. DNA for the CDR3: TGTGCCAGCAGCGGACGCGAGCGGGGGGGCGGAGCAGATACGCAGTATTTT.

The V call is TRBV19, the J call TRBJ1-3; the match to TRBD1 covers 9 bases. Germline CDR1 reads LNHDA; CDR2 reads SQIVND (reference sequence). The CDR3 contains 16 residues. The J segment lost 0 bases and the V segment lost 7 bases, leaving 7 bases of the junction unmatched. CDR3 loop: CASKQGAMGSGNTIYF. CDR3 nucleotides: TGTGCCAGTAAACAGGGGGCGATGGGCTCTGGAAACACCATATATTTT.

CDR3 region: CASSLVGRGRGNTIYF. The CDR3 bases are TGTGCCAGCAGCTTAGTTGGCAGGGGAAGGGGAAACACCATATATTTT. The chain employs TRBV11-2 and TRBJ1-3, with a possible D match to TRBD1 (6 bases). V was cut by 1 base and J by 4 bases, with 14 bases left in between. The V gene's germline CDR1 is SGHAT and CDR2 FQNNGV. The CDR3 totals 16 residues.

The rearrangement links TRBV28 to TRBJ2-7; TRBD2 matches 9 bases. This CDR3 spans 13 amino acids. V was pared by 3 bases and J by 7 bases, with 4 bases of the junction left unmatched. The germline V gene has CDR1 MDHEN and CDR2 SYDVKM. CDR3 in DNA: TGTGCCAGCAGTTTGGCGGGGGGGCGGGAGCAGTACTTC. This codes for CASSLAGGREQYF.

This clone came up once. The chain joins TRBV9 to TRBJ2-1; 10 bases fit TRBD2. Germline CDR1 is SGDLS and CDR2 is YYNGEE. CDR3 length equals 16 residues. With 0 bases clipped from V and 5 bases from J, the junction kept 5 bases outside the gene matches. This CDR3 is CASSVAALAGHNEQFF. The CDR3, as DNA: TGTGCCAGCAGCGTAGCTGCACTAGCGGGACACAATGAGCAGTTCTTC.

The V gene is TRBV6-5, the J gene TRBJ2-3; D call uncertain. V shed 3 bases and J shed 4 bases, with 8 bases lying between them. The CDR3 spans 13 residues. Per germline, CDR1 MNHEY and CDR2 SVGAGI. The DNA for the CDR3 is TGTGCCAGCAGTTATCCGGCGGCAGATACGCAGTATTTT. Translated, it gives CASSYPAADTQYF.

V is TRBV4-1 and J is TRBJ2-4; TRBD1 might be the D (5 bases). The CDR3 is 14 amino acids. From germline, CDR1 is MGHRA and CDR2 YSYEKL. Trimming removed 5 bases at V and 3 bases at J, with 11 bases between. The CDR3 DNA reads TGCGCCAGCAGCGGCAGGGCGAGCAAAAACATTCAGTACTTC. Its protein product is CASSGRASKNIQYF.

The CDR3 DNA is TGTGCCAGCTCACCACCCTCCTTGAGCTCCTACAATGAGCAGTTCTTC. Translation: CASSPPSLSSYNEQFF. This rearrangement joins TRBV18 to TRBJ2-1; D ambiguous. V lost 0 bases and J lost 0, with 9 bases in between. The germline V gene encodes CDR1 KGHSH and CDR2 LQKENI. CDR3 length equals 16 residues.

The chain recombines TRBV19 with TRBJ2-7; 12 nucleotides agree with TRBD2. CDR1 LNHDA and CDR2 SQIVND come from the germline V gene (reference sequence). Unmatched junction bases numbered 14, after V lost 3 bases and J lost 5 bases. There are 18 residues in the CDR3. The DNA of the CDR3 is TGTGCCAGTAGTATGTGGGCTAGCGGGGGGGCCAGTCGTAACGAGCAGTACTTC. It translates to CASSMWASGGASRNEQYF.

CDR3 in amino acids: CASSFRQTGGYTF. The CDR3 bases are TGTGCCAGCAGTTTTCGGCAGACTGGGGGCTACACCTTC. The V and J genes are TRBV12-3 or TRBV12-4 and TRBJ1-2; D gene unclear. The CDR3 has 13 amino acids. V lost 3 bases and J lost 8, with 13 bases in between.

The V gene is TRBV28, the J gene TRBJ2-5, with TRBD1 identical over 12 bases. This CDR3 contains 16 residues. The germline V gene encodes CDR1 MDHEN and CDR2 SYDVKM. Trimming took 5 bases from V and 5 from J; bases not matched to a gene: 9. CDR3 coding DNA: TGTGCCAGCAGTCCCCCGGGACAGGGGGCTCGGGAGACCCAGTACTTC. Translating gives CASSPPGQGARETQYF.

This clone was counted a few times. The rearrangement links TRBV5-8 to TRBJ1-5; TRBD1 aligns across 8 bases. The V segment lost 3 bases and the J segment 7 bases; nucleotides outside the gene matches: 9. The germline CDR1 and CDR2 sequences are SGHTS and YDEGEE. The CDR3 length is 15 residues. CDR3 region: CASSSGQGWIQPQHF. The DNA for the CDR3 is TGTGCCAGCAGCTCAGGACAGGGATGGATCCAGCCCCAGCATTTT.

The rearrangement links TRBV4-3 to TRBJ2-7, with D hard to call. The CDR3 has 13 amino acids. Looked up from germline, CDR1 is LGHNA and CDR2 is YSLEER. Trimming took 0 bases from V and 6 from J, leaving 9 bases between them. The CDR3 reads CASSQEVGGEQYF. The CDR3, as DNA: TGCGCCAGCAGCCAAGAAGTCGGCGGCGAGCAGTACTTC.

The rearrangement links TRBV27 to TRBJ2-6, with 11 positions matching TRBD2. V lost 6 bases and J lost 0; bases outside the gene matches: 19. The CDR3 is made up of 22 amino acids. CDR1 and CDR2 (germline): MNHEY, SMNVEV (reference sequence). The CDR3 region has the DNA TGTGCCAGCAGGCAGGTTGGCTTCGGACTAGCGGGCCTAGCCTCTGGGGCCAACGTCCTGACTTTC. Amino acids: CASRQVGFGLAGLASGANVLTF.

This clone was seen just once. This chain connects TRBV5-6 to TRBJ1-5; perhaps TRBD1 as D (6 bases). The ends were cut back, 3 bases at V and 7 bases at J, with 14 bases in the middle. Germline V CDR1 and CDR2: SGHDT, YYEEEE. The CDR3 spans 14 residues. Written as DNA, the CDR3 is TGTGCCAGCAGCTGGGGGCAAGGCCCGCAGCCCCAGCATTTT. It codes for CASSWGQGPQPQHF.

J is TRBJ2-3 and V is TRBV24-1; 15 bases line up with TRBD2. The germline gives CDR1 KGHDR, CDR2 SFDVKD. Trimming cost V 2 bases and J 6 bases; bases outside gene matches: 5. The CDR3 extends over 17 amino acids. CDR3 protein: CATSDSGLAGGRDTQYF. CDR3 bases: TGTGCCACCAGTGATTCTGGACTAGCGGGAGGGAGGGATACGCAGTATTTT.

The count of this clone is one. A read error may account for a junction end that differs from germline. The rearrangement links TRBV28 to TRBJ2-1; tentative D call: TRBD1 (6 bases). Germline assignment: CDR1 MDHEN and CDR2 SYDVKM. There are 15 residues in the CDR3. The CDR3 loop is CASSPPRQASNGQFF. As DNA, the CDR3 is TGTGCCAGCAGTCCCCCCCGACAGGCGAGCAATGGGCAGTTCTTC.

The CDR3 sequence: CASSSGQGGLNSPLHF. CDR3 DNA sequence: TGTGCCAGCAGCAGCGGACAGGGCGGCCTTAATTCACCCCTCCACTTT. The chain has TRBV14 and TRBJ1-6, with 8 positions matching TRBD1. Germline values: CDR1 SGHDN, CDR2 FVKESK. This CDR3 region has 16 residues. V was clipped by 5 bases and J by 6 bases; unmatched bases: 9.

The chain recombines TRBV7-9 with TRBJ1-1; D is perhaps TRBD1 (6 bases). V was clipped by 5 bases and J by 1 base, with 8 bases between them. Germline assignment: CDR1 SEHNR and CDR2 FQNEAQ (reference sequence). The CDR3 covers 13 residues. CDR3 sequence: CASSQQGNTEAFF. CDR3 nucleotide sequence: TGTGCCAGCAGCCAACAGGGGAACACTGAAGCTTTCTTT.

The chain joins TRBV19 to TRBJ2-7; 11 bases align to TRBD1. The V and J ends lost 6 bases and 3 bases, in that order; junction bases with no gene match: 4. Looked up from germline, CDR1 is LNHDA and CDR2 is SQIVND (reference sequence). The CDR3 is 14 amino acids. CDR3 in DNA: TGTGCCAGTAGCCGGACAGGGGGCGTCTACGAGCAGTACTTC. As protein: CASSRTGGVYEQYF.

This chain joins TRBV13 and TRBJ2-7; 10 bases are shared with TRBD2. Trimming at V came to 0 bases and at J to 0 bases, leaving 5 bases not matched to a gene. CDR1 and CDR2 (germline): PRHDT, FYEKMQ (reference sequence). The CDR3 runs 17 residues. The CDR3 is CASSLGAGGRASYEQYF. CDR3 coding DNA: TGTGCCAGCAGCTTAGGAGCGGGAGGGCGGGCCTCCTACGAGCAGTACTTC.